The entry below gives a single T cell receptor beta chain sequence along with its context. The sample belongs to a study of blood T cell repertoires in COVID-19. Study-level information: Sites across the United States, Italy and Spain contributed samples from acute and convalescent COVID-19. Nucleic acid was either cDNA or gDNA, and it came from T cells, B-cell-depleted T cells, or PBMCs.

Trimming shortened V by 1 base and J by 4 bases, and 13 bases separated the two germline ends. The CDR3 contains 15 residues. In germline, CDR1 is LNHNV, CDR2 YYDKDF (reference sequence). In the original processing: Reference gene primer amplification gave estimated nucleated cell counts. Profiled with immunoSEQ multiplex PCR; TCRdb holds only in-frame clones, not every one. The DNA gave D and trimming, while V, J and clone size come from that table. The sample contains around 200,000 clones, about 86% of which appear only once. Sequencing input: peripheral blood. This chain links TRBV15 with TRBJ1-1; D perhaps matches TRBD1 (5 bases). This receptor was identified in a man aged 45 to 65 with active or convalescent COVID-19. In nucleotides, the CDR3 is TGTGCCACCAGCAGAGCTTTGACAGAACTCACTGAAGCTTTCTTT. It encodes CATSRALTELTEAFF.